This TCR beta chain appears in the sequencing data of a study of T cells expressing NK-cell markers. Study in general: One of eight sequenced donors was HCMV-seronegative; the other seven were seropositive.

The CDR3 totals 15 residues. Germline V gene sequence: CDR1 DFQATT, CDR2 SNEGSKA (reference sequence). Reprocessing the 5' RACE reads, TCRdb reports a single entry for every CDR3 protein and omits DNA. This repertoire includes about 460,000 distinct CDR3 sequences. The chain couples TRBV20-1 to TRBJ2-1; TCRdb indicates TRBD2, and absent DNA this call remains unverified. The specimen sequenced was blood T cells: a sorted CD56 or NKG2C T cell subset, CD4+ or CD8+ T cells, or bulk PBMC T cells (not recorded which). The receptor was isolated from a woman aged 50 to 60 in good health. CDR3 sequence reads: CSARGGLAGPGEQFF.